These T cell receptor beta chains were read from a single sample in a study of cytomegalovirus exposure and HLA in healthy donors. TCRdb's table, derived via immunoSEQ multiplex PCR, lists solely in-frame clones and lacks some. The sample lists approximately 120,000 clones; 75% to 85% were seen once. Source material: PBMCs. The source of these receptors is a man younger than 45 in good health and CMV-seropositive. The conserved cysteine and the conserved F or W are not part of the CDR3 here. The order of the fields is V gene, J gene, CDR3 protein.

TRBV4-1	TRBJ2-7	ASSLLGAGGSAGYYEQY
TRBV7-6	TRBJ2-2	ASSPRGGGGVTGELF
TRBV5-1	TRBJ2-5	ASRIGGVETQY
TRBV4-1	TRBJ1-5	ASSRALDQPQH
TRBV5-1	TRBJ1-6	ASSADRGTYSPLH
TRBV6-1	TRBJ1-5	ASSEGGGWANQPQH
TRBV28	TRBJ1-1	ASSLGAPAEAF
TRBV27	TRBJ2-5	ASSRVQGGGQYQETQY
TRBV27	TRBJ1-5	ASSPTGYNQPQH
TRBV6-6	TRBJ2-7	ASALNSNYEQY
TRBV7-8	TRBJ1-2	ASSLTGDYGYT
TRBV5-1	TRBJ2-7	ASSWGDGTYEQY
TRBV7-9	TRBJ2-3	ASSLVAGGTDTQY
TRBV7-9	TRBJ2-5	ASSPGTGQETQY
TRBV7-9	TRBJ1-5	ASTSGRGNSNQPQH
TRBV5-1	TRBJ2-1	ASSPILAGGLNEQF
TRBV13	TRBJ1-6	ASSLRGVTYNSPLH
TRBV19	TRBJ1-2	ASSTNPGQGAGGYT
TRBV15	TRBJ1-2	ATSGSAGNPIYGYT
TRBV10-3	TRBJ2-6	AISEGGLGANVLT
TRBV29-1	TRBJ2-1	SETGTGAYNEQF
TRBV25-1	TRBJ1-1	ASSASSTGANTEAF
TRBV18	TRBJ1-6	ASSPETGGSNSPLH
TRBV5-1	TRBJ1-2	ASSLLRSGGYT
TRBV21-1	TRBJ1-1	ASSRDRVLTEAF
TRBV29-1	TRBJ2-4	SVEGGADIQY
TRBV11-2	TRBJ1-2	ASSFGEGGYT
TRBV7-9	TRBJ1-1	ASSLEFKSEAF
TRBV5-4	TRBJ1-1	ASSIQGMNTEAF
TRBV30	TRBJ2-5	AWSVPTGGNRLETQY
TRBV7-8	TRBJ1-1	ASSLAQDSEAF
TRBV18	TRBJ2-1	ASSVVLAPYNEQF
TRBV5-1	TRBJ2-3	ASSLEAIKGTDTQY
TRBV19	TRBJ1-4	ASGEQATNEKLF
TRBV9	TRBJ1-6	ASSVGGTNSPLH
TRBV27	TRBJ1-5	ASSRTGDNQPQH
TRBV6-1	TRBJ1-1	ASKHLTGDAEAF
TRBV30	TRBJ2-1	ASGQSSYNEQF
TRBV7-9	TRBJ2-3	ASSSDLFPTDTQY
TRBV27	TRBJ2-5	ASSPARGETQY
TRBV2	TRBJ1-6	ATGTPNNSPLH
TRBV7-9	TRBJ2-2	ASSLGGNTGELF
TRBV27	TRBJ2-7	ASGTGPLNEQY
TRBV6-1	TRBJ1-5	ASSASRTGDQPQH
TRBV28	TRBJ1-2	ASSAGTGVYGYT
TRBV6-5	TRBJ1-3	ASSYGGSSGNTIY
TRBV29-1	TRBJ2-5	SVEAVETQY
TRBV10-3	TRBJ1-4	AIRPGQSNEKLF
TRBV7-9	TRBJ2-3	ASTTTRAGSLVDTDTQY
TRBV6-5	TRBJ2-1	ASTAGEINEQF
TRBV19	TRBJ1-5	ASSPRGRSYSNQPQH
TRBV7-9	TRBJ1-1	ASSLASIRRMNTEAF
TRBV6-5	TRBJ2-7	ASSSGTGGSYEQY
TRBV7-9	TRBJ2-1	ASKKGPGQGDNEQF